This TCR beta chain was retrieved from a study of blood T cell repertoires in COVID-19. Study in general: Sites across the United States, Italy and Spain contributed samples from acute and convalescent COVID-19. From T cells, B-cell-depleted T cells, or PBMCs came the material, which was cDNA or gDNA.

CDR3 size: 14 residues. V lost 5 bases and J lost 7; bases outside the gene matches: 10. Germline CDR1 is SGHTA and CDR2 is FQGNSA. How the authors handled the data: Nucleated cell counts were estimated from reference gene primer amplification. The assay was immunoSEQ multiplex PCR, and TCRdb's table has in-frame clones only and misses some. Clone size and the V and J calls come from that table; the DNA yielded D and trimming. The sample lists roughly 150,000 clones, approximately 80% seen once, with 5% in the top ten. J is TRBJ2-7 and V is TRBV7-2, with 8 positions matching TRBD2. This TCR was recovered from a woman between 45 and 65 years old with acute or convalescent COVID-19. The specimen was peripheral blood. The CDR3 is CASSVQRGPGEQYF. DNA for the CDR3: TGTGCCAGCAGCGTACAGCGGGGGCCGGGGGAGCAGTACTTC. Looking up the rest from reference TRBV7-2 and TRBJ2-7 gives the full variable domain: GAGVSQSPSNKVTEKGKDVELRCDPISGHTALYWYRQSLGQGLEFLIYFQGNSAPDKSGLPSDRFSAERTGGSVSTLTIQRTQQEDSAVYLCASSVQRGPGEQYFGPGTRLTVT.